This T cell receptor beta chain was identified during a study of blood T cell repertoires in COVID-19. About the study: Acute and convalescent COVID-19 samples came from the United States, Italy and Spain. The cDNA or gDNA used as material had been derived from T cells, B-cell-depleted T cells, or PBMCs.

The J segment lost 4 bases and the V segment lost 5 bases, leaving 3 bases of the junction unmatched. CDR1 is MNHEY and CDR2 is SVGAGI in the germline V gene. This CDR3 region has 14 residues. Original analysis: Reference gene primers were amplified, and this amplification served to estimate nucleated cell counts. Assay: immunoSEQ multiplex PCR; the TCRdb copy retains only in-frame clones and omits some. The D gene and trimming were derived from the DNA, and the V and J assignments and clone size from that table. Of 130,000 to 150,000 clones in the sample, about four fifths were seen once. In its sample, this clone was seen a few times.

Specimen: peripheral blood. V usage is TRBV6-5 and J usage is TRBJ1-5; 9 nucleotides match TRBD1. The receptor was isolated from a woman aged 80 or over with acute or convalescent COVID-19. CDR3 coding DNA: TGTGCCAGCAGTAAGGGACAGGGTAATCAGCCCCAGCATTTT. Translated: CASSKGQGNQPQHF.